The 2 T cell receptor beta chains presented below share a single source sample, sequenced in a study of patients and donors after allogeneic stem cell transplantation. TCRdb fed the RT-PCR reads into MiXCR, producing one record per CDR3 protein. The sample consists of some 960,000 distinct CDR3 sequences, about a sixth of them appearing once. The sequencing sample was made of blood, either unsorted or a sorted T cell fraction (not recorded which). The origin of the receptors is a human donor who was either an allogeneic HSCT recipient or a stem cell or donor lymphocyte infusion donor (not recorded which). It is not recorded whose cells these are; they may come from a transplant donor.

A single count supports this clonotype. This chain joins TRBV3-1 and TRBJ1-3; D remains unclear. The ends were cut back, 3 bases at V and 1 base at J, with 7 bases in the middle. This CDR3 comprises 14 residues. Germline CDR1 reads LGHDT; CDR2 reads YNNKEL (reference sequence). The DNA for the CDR3 is TGTGCCAGCAGCCATGGGAGTTCTGGAAACACCATATATTTT. Translating it yields CASSHGSSGNTIYF.

A single count supports this clonotype. The gene calls are TRBV7-6 and TRBJ1-6; D possibly corresponds to TRBD1 (6 bases). The CDR3 totals 15 residues. Germline-derived CDR1 and CDR2 are SGHVS and FNYEAQ. Trimming left V 1 base short and J 10 bases short, with 14 bases between. CDR3 sequence: CASSLEAGVESPLHF. CDR3 DNA sequence: TGTGCCAGCAGCTTAGAGGCAGGGGTAGAGTCACCCCTCCACTTT.